The entry below describes one T cell receptor beta chain. The CDR3 totals 14 residues. J lost 4 bases, V lost 8 bases, and 7 bases had no gene match. Germline lookup yields CDR1 LNHDA and CDR2 SQIVND (reference sequence). This sample is drawn from a study of blood T cell repertoires in COVID-19. Study background: Sites in the United States, Italy and Spain provided acute and convalescent COVID-19 samples.

Across over 20 US areas, participants ranged in age from about 18 to 90 years. Symptom resolution, clearance, or two negative PCRs marked the recovered donors of Cohort 3. In the source study's methods: Reference gene primer amplification gave estimated nucleated cell counts. Profiling relied on immunoSEQ multiplex PCR, and the TCRdb table lists in-frame clones only, not all of them. V and J calls and clone size come straight from that table; D and trimming were deduced from the DNA. The repertoire consists of about 360,000 clones, with around 87% occurring once and the leading ten covering about 1.5%.

This receptor was taken from a man aged 30 to 39 who had recovered from COVID-19. Sequences were obtained from PBMCs or T cells enriched from blood (not recorded which). The V gene is TRBV19, the J gene TRBJ2-2, with 7 bases matching TRBD1. CDR3 sequence (DNA): TGTGCCAGTGCCCGACAGGGCGGCACCGGGGAGCTGTTTTTT. Its protein is CASARQGGTGELFF.